The 20 T cell receptor beta chains presented below share a single source sample, sequenced in a study of cytomegalovirus exposure and HLA in healthy donors. The PCR contained 60 Vbeta and 13 Jbeta primers. Clones were sequenced by immunoSEQ multiplex PCR, and TCRdb holds only the in-frame ones, with some missing. The data show 300,000 or so clones, around four fifths seen once. Sample: PBMCs. These receptors all stem from a woman aged 35 to 49 in good health and CMV-seropositive.

The chain carries TRBV28 and TRBJ2-5; 12 nucleotides agree with TRBD2. The J call may be faulty, since TRBJ2-7 better matches the DNA end. Germline CDR1 MDHEN, CDR2 SYDVKM. The CDR3 has 15 amino acids. CDR3 sequence: CASRTTSGSSYEQYF. The CDR3 DNA reads as TGTGCCAGCAGAACGACTAGCGGGAGCTCCTACGAGCAGTACTTC.

The rearrangement joins TRBV4-3 to TRBJ2-1; TRBD2 might be the D (6 bases). This CDR3 is built from 15 residues. Trimming pared 3 bases from V and 7 bases from J, leaving 16 bases between. Germline V CDR1 and CDR2: LGHNA, YSLEER. CDR3 in amino acids: CASSHRASGRNEQFF. The DNA for the CDR3 is TGCGCCAGCAGCCACCGAGCAAGCGGGCGAAATGAGCAGTTCTTC.

The CDR3: CASSPRSSGSTDTQYF. The CDR3 bases are TGTGCCAGCAGCCCCCGTAGTAGCGGCAGCACAGATACGCAGTATTTT. The genes are TRBV7-2 and TRBJ2-3; TRBD2 might be the D (6 bases). The CDR3 is 16 residues long. Trimming took 5 bases from V and 0 from J, leaving 15 bases between them. Germline V lookup: CDR1 SGHTA, CDR2 FQGNSA. Full variable domain (remainder filled in from reference TRBV7-2 and TRBJ2-3): GAGVSQSPSNKVTEKGKDVELRCDPISGHTALYWYRQSLGQGLEFLIYFQGNSAPDKSGLPSDRFSAERTGGSVSTLTIQRTQQEDSAVYLCASSPRSSGSTDTQYFGPGTRLTVL.

This chain joins TRBV5-1 and TRBJ2-3; 10 bases align to TRBD1. The CDR3 has 15 amino acids. Germline assignment: CDR1 SGHRS and CDR2 YFSETQ. Trimming took 0 bases from V and 5 from J; bases not matched to a gene: 3. CDR3 sequence reads: CASSLVTGGLDTQYF. DNA of the CDR3: TGCGCCAGCAGCTTGGTGACAGGGGGCTTAGATACGCAGTATTTT.

This clone has a single count. The chain couples TRBV5-4 to TRBJ2-7; TRBD1 matches at 7 bases. The CDR3 extends over 13 amino acids. In germline, CDR1 is SGHNT, CDR2 YYREEE (reference sequence). V lost 2 bases to trimming and J lost 5 bases; unmatched junction nucleotides: 4. The CDR3 DNA sequence: TGTGCCAGCAGCTTTGACAGGGCTAACGAGCAGTACTTC. Translating gives CASSFDRANEQYF.

This clone has just one count. This chain connects TRBV5-1 to TRBJ2-2; 7 nucleotides agree with TRBD1. The CDR3 runs 15 residues. After removal of 4 bases from V and 6 bases from J, the junction contained 9 bases not matched to a gene. Germline lookup yields CDR1 SGHRS and CDR2 YFSETQ. DNA for the CDR3: TGCGCCAGCAGCCCCCTCGCAGGGGGTCCCGGGGAGCTGTTTTTT. This gives the protein CASSPLAGGPGELFF. Full variable domain (outside the CDR3, taken from reference TRBV5-1 and TRBJ2-2): KAGVTQTPRYLIKTRGQQVTLSCSPISGHRSVSWYQQTPGQGLQFLFEYFSETQRNKGNFPGRFSGRQFSNSRSEMNVSTLELGDSALYLCASSPLAGGPGELFFGEGSRLTVL.

This clone came up once. The rearrangement uses TRBV18 and TRBJ2-7, with 11 bases lining up with TRBD2. V shed 0 bases and J 3 bases; nucleotides not matched to a gene: 1. This CDR3 comprises 15 residues. CDR1 KGHSH and CDR2 LQKENI come from the germline V gene. The CDR3 sequence is CASSPPGTSGYEQYF. The CDR3 nucleotides read TGTGCCAGCTCACCACCCGGGACTAGCGGCTACGAGCAGTACTTC.

The gene calls are TRBV7-2 and TRBJ2-3; D gene unclear. The germline V gene has CDR1 SGHTA and CDR2 FQGNSA. The ends were cut back, 5 bases at V and 1 base at J, with 4 bases in the middle. The CDR3 runs to 12 residues. The CDR3: CASSTRTDTQYF. The CDR3 DNA sequence: TGTGCCAGCAGCACACGCACAGATACGCAGTATTTT.

The chain couples TRBV28 to TRBJ2-7; TRBD2 agrees at 11 bases. Germline loops: CDR1 MDHEN, CDR2 SYDVKM. This CDR3 is 16 amino acids long. V shed 5 bases and J 0 bases; nucleotides not matched to a gene: 6. Here the CDR3 DNA reads TGTGCCAGCAGTCTAGGGACTAGCGGAACCTCCTACGAGCAGTACTTC. It encodes CASSLGTSGTSYEQYF. The complete variable domain, with remaining parts taken from reference TRBV28 and TRBJ2-7, reads DVKVTQSSRYLVKRTGEKVFLECVQDMDHENMFWYRQDPGLGLRLIYFSYDVKMKEKGDIPEGYSVSREKKERFSLILESASTNQTSMYLCASSLGTSGTSYEQYFGPGTRLTVT.

V and J are TRBV18 and TRBJ2-3, with D maybe TRBD2 (5 bases). V lost 3 bases and J lost 5, with 12 bases in between. CDR3 length: 14 amino acids. CDR1 and CDR2 from the germline V gene are KGHSH and LQKENI. The CDR3 loop reads CASSPNYEGDTQYF. Here the CDR3 DNA reads TGTGCCAGCTCACCCAATTACGAGGGAGATACGCAGTATTTT. The complete variable domain, with remaining parts taken from reference TRBV18 and TRBJ2-3, reads NAGVMQNPRHLVRRRGQEARLRCSPMKGHSHVYWYRQLPEEGLKFMVYLQKENIIDESGMPKERFSAEFPKEGPSILRIQQVVRGDSAAYFCASSPNYEGDTQYFGPGTRLTVL.

The rearrangement uses TRBV5-1 and TRBJ1-4, with D perhaps matching TRBD1 (5 bases). The CDR3 is 14 residues long. CDR1 and CDR2 (germline): SGHRS, YFSETQ. The germline V and J ends were trimmed by 4 bases and 0 bases, with 7 bases remaining between them. The CDR3 region has the DNA TGCGCCAGCAGCGCAGGGCCAACTAATGAAAAACTGTTTTTT. Translated: CASSAGPTNEKLFF. The variable domain in full, completed from reference TRBV5-1 and TRBJ1-4, reads KAGVTQTPRYLIKTRGQQVTLSCSPISGHRSVSWYQQTPGQGLQFLFEYFSETQRNKGNFPGRFSGRQFSNSRSEMNVSTLELGDSALYLCASSAGPTNEKLFFGSGTQLSVL.

Only one count was recorded for this clone. This chain links TRBV28 with TRBJ1-2; D uncertain. The V end was cut by 6 bases, the J end by 7 bases, with 9 bases between. Germline CDR1 is MDHEN and CDR2 is SYDVKM. This CDR3 contains 11 residues. For the CDR3, the DNA is TGTGCCAGCAGACATTCCGTTGGCTACACCTTC. Amino acid sequence: CASRHSVGYTF.

This clone was observed a single time. V gene TRBV9 combines with J gene TRBJ2-7; 7 bases are shared with TRBD2. CDR1 and CDR2 (germline): SGDLS, YYNGEE. The J segment lost 6 bases and the V segment lost 0 bases, leaving 12 bases of the junction unmatched. This CDR3 comprises 16 residues. CDR3 region: CASSVGSGLEIGEQYF. CDR3 DNA sequence: TGTGCCAGCAGCGTAGGTAGCGGGCTAGAAATCGGCGAGCAGTACTTC.

This clone was picked up a small number of times. The J gene is TRBJ2-7, the V gene TRBV5-1; D not resolved. CDR1 is SGHRS and CDR2 is YFSETQ in the germline V gene. This CDR3 has 15 amino acids. Trimming stripped 0 bases from V and 3 bases from J, with 13 bases between. The DNA of the CDR3 is TGCGCCAGCAGCTTGGGGGCTCTGCCGGTCTACGAGCAGTACTTC. It codes for CASSLGALPVYEQYF.

V is TRBV25-1 and J is TRBJ1-2; 7 bases match TRBD1. CDR3 length: 12 amino acids. V gave up 4 bases and J gave up 8 bases; unmatched junction bases: 4. CDR1 and CDR2 (germline): MGHDK, SYGVNS. The CDR3 coding sequence is TGTGCCAGCAGTGCCTACAGGGGAGGCTACACCTTC. Translated, it gives CASSAYRGGYTF.

The gene calls are TRBV10-2 and TRBJ1-2, with 9 bases matching TRBD1. The CDR3 is 14 residues long. The V gene's germline CDR1 is WSHSY and CDR2 SAAADI. With 6 bases clipped from V and 2 bases from J, the junction kept 4 bases outside the gene matches. CDR3 region: CASRRDRANYGYTF. The CDR3 DNA sequence: TGCGCCAGCAGGCGGGACAGGGCGAACTATGGCTACACCTTC.

This chain links TRBV10-3 with TRBJ2-5, with 10 positions matching TRBD2. The trim removed 3 bases at V and 5 bases at J, leaving 6 bases unmatched. Per germline, CDR1 ENHRY and CDR2 SYGVKD. The length of the CDR3 is 15 residues. The CDR3 sequence is CAISDRTSGLETQYF. The CDR3 coding sequence is TGTGCCATCAGTGACCGGACTAGCGGTTTGGAGACCCAGTACTTC.

The chain uses TRBV4-1 and TRBJ1-2, with TRBD1 identical over 10 bases. V was clipped by 1 base and J by 4 bases; unmatched bases: 0. The CDR3 is 14 residues long. Germline V gives CDR1 MGHRA, CDR2 YSYEKL. CDR3 sequence reads: CASSQGTGGYGYTF. The CDR3 DNA is TGCGCCAGCAGCCAAGGGACAGGGGGCTATGGCTACACCTTC.

V and J are TRBV28 and TRBJ1-5; no reliable D call. Germline V lookup: CDR1 MDHEN, CDR2 SYDVKM. The CDR3 contains 15 residues. V gave up 8 bases and J gave up 0 bases, with 14 bases separating them. CDR3 protein: CASSPDGLSNQPQHF. The CDR3 nucleotides are TGTGCCAGCTCCCCGGACGGACTTAGCAATCAGCCCCAGCATTTT.

The rearrangement uses TRBV5-1 and TRBJ1-2; D gene unclear. The CDR3 consists of 14 residues. Germline CDR1 is SGHRS and CDR2 is YFSETQ. The V end was cut by 1 base, the J end by 1 base, with 8 bases between. The DNA of the CDR3 is TGCGCCAGCAGCTTGACAGAAAATAACTATGGCTACACCTTC. Amino acid sequence: CASSLTENNYGYTF. Drawing the rest from reference TRBV5-1 and TRBJ1-2, the complete variable domain is KAGVTQTPRYLIKTRGQQVTLSCSPISGHRSVSWYQQTPGQGLQFLFEYFSETQRNKGNFPGRFSGRQFSNSRSEMNVSTLELGDSALYLCASSLTENNYGYTFGSGTRLTVV.